The source of this T cell receptor (beta chain) is a study of blood T cell repertoires in COVID-19. Turning to the study itself: The United States, Italy and Spain supplied acute and convalescent COVID-19 samples. PBMCs, B-cell-depleted T cells, or T cells were the source of the cDNA or gDNA that made up the material.

In the original processing: From reference gene primer amplification, estimates of nucleated cell counts were derived. TCRdb's copy holds only in-frame clones and misses some; the assay was immunoSEQ multiplex PCR. The D gene and trimming were derived from the DNA, and the V and J assignments and clone size from that table. The profile shows roughly 30,000 clones, about 93% of them singletons. The length of the CDR3 is 11 residues. The ends were cut back, 8 bases at V and 2 bases at J, with 6 bases in the middle. The germline V gene encodes CDR1 SGHTA and CDR2 FQGTGA. This clonotype originated in a human donor in a cohort sampled during active COVID-19. J is TRBJ1-2 and V is TRBV7-3; the D is unclear. The sequencing sample was made of peripheral blood. The CDR3 loop is CASQENYGYTF. Here the CDR3 DNA reads TGTGCCAGCCAAGAGAACTATGGCTACACCTTC.